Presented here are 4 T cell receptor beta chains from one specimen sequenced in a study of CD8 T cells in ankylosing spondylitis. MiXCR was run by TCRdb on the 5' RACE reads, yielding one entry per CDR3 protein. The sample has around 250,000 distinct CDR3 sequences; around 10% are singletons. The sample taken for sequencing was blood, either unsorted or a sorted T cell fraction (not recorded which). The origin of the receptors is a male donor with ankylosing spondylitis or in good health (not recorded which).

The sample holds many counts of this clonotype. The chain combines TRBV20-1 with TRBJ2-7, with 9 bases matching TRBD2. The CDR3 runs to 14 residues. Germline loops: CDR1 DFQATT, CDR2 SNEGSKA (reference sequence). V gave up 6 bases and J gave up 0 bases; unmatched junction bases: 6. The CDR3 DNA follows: TGCAGTGCCGCCAGACTAGCGGTCTCCTACGAGCAGTACTTC. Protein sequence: CSAARLAVSYEQYF.

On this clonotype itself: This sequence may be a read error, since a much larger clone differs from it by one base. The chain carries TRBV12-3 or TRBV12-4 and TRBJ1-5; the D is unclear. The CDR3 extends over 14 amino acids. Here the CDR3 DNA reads TGTACCAGCAGTTTAGGCCAGGTAGATCAGCCCCAGCATTTT. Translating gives CTSSLGQVDQPQHF.

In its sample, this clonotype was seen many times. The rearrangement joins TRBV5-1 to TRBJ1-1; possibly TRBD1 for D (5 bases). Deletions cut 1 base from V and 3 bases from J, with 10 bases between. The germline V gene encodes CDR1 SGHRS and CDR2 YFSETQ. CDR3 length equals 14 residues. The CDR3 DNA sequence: TGCGCCAGCAGCTTGTACATGGGGCACACTGAAGCTTTCTTT. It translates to CASSLYMGHTEAFF.

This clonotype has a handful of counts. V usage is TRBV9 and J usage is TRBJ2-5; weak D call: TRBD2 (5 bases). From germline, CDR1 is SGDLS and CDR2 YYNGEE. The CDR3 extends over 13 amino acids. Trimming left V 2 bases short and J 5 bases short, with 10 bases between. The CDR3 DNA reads TGTGCCAGCAGCGTCGGACTCTGGGAGACCCAGTACTTC. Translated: CASSVGLWETQYF.